The rows below give T cell receptor beta chains drawn from one sample of a study of technical replicates of blood from a handful of donors. Repertoires were generated with immunoSEQ multiplex PCR, while TCRdb's copy carries only in-frame clones and drops some. This sample has 65,000 to 95,000 clones; around 97% occur once, and the top ten carry about 0.29%. The specimen was T cells isolated from PBMCs. These receptors came from a human donor in good health. Each CDR3 is given with its conserved first and last residue.

J gene,V gene,CDR3 protein
TRBJ1-4,TRBV6-1,CASSEFGTVNEKLFF
TRBJ2-1,TRBV5-1,CASSSKDSTSYNEQFF
TRBJ2-2,TRBV7-9,CASSLGGAGELFF
TRBJ2-1,TRBV11-2,CASTGQSSYNEQFF
TRBJ1-1,TRBV9,CASSAWGGQGKTEAFF
TRBJ1-5,TRBV7-8,CASSPQAGLPNQPQHF
TRBJ1-3,TRBV9,CASSVGDRGLRRLSGNTIYF
TRBJ1-1,TRBV27,CASRTTGNTEAFF
TRBJ2-7,TRBV13,CASSLGLANYEQYF
TRBJ1-1,TRBV5-1,CASSYGQNTEAFF
TRBJ1-1,TRBV18,CASSPQGKETEAFF
TRBJ2-1,TRBV9,CASSVGGADSYNEQFF
TRBJ1-5,TRBV7-6,CASSLSEEFNQPQHF
TRBJ1-1,TRBV23-1,CASSQFSGNTEAFF
TRBJ1-2,TRBV11-2,CASSFGDSEGYTF
TRBJ1-5,TRBV4-1,CASSLGLARGPNQPQHF
TRBJ2-5,TRBV9,CASSEGWISPDSETQYF
TRBJ2-7,TRBV19,CASSNVAGEREQYF
TRBJ2-5,TRBV6-6,CASTSQETQYF
TRBJ2-1,TRBV7-8,CASSGTSPEQFF
TRBJ2-1,TRBV13,CASSSRETGADEQFF
TRBJ2-1,TRBV4-1,CASSQPRTSGINEQFF
TRBJ1-1,TRBV18,CASSPFQPGQGMNTEAFF
TRBJ1-2,TRBV7-3,CASSPYGTGGQEGYTF
TRBJ2-7,TRBV29-1,CSARVSGISYEQYF
TRBJ1-2,TRBV7-2,CASSLATSGTGNYGYTF
TRBJ2-1,TRBV27,CASSLYTRVEQFF
TRBJ1-4,TRBV5-3,CAKLTGSLEKLFF
TRBJ1-1,TRBV7-9,CASSSTRKNTEAFF
TRBJ1-2,TRBV5-1,CASSLTGDNYGYTF
TRBJ2-1,TRBV4-1,CASRRGLGYNEQFF
TRBJ2-2,TRBV7-9,CASSLINTGELFF
TRBJ2-2,TRBV7-3,CASSFSTGELFF
TRBJ2-4,TRBV2,CASSERQEGKNIQYF
TRBJ2-7,TRBV11-2,CASSSRGRESYEQYF
TRBJ1-1,TRBV19,CASSIQGGTEAFF
TRBJ2-4,TRBV4-1,CASSQTLHDARTSGRADIQYF
TRBJ2-1,TRBV5-6,CASSLWRESYNEQFF
TRBJ2-1,TRBV27,CASRPVQGNEQFF
TRBJ2-2,TRBV30,CAWSVAAGSTGELFF
TRBJ2-2,TRBV7-3,CASSLSRDRGTGELFF
TRBJ2-5,TRBV7-9,CASSSITIQETQYF
TRBJ1-1,TRBV28,CASSKNPWRDGTEAFF